The 8 T cell receptor beta chains below all came from one sample that was sequenced in a study of long-term antiretroviral therapy in people with HIV. With survey level as its setting, the immunoSEQ assay was v3.0. Measured with immunoSEQ multiplex PCR; TCRdb has only the in-frame clones, and not every one. The sample holds more than 15,000 clones; around 94% are singletons and the top ten take under 5.5%. The input for sequencing was unsorted PBMCs, taken roughly 6.2 years after starting antiretroviral therapy. All receptors come from a woman in her forties or fifties with HIV.

This clone was seen only once. CDR3 residues: CASSFRTGEETQYF. Written as DNA, the CDR3 is TGTGCCAGCAGCTTTAGAACGGGGGAGGAGACCCAGTACTTC. The V call is TRBV7-2, the J call TRBJ2-5; D may be TRBD2 (6 bases). Germline lookup yields CDR1 SGHTA and CDR2 FQGNSA. Trimming took 3 bases from V and 5 from J, leaving 13 bases between them. This CDR3 has 14 residues. The full variable domain, in which reference TRBV7-2 and TRBJ2-5 provide the parts outside the CDR3, is GAGVSQSPSNKVTEKGKDVELRCDPISGHTALYWYRQSLGQGLEFLIYFQGNSAPDKSGLPSDRFSAERTGGSVSTLTIQRTQQEDSAVYLCASSFRTGEETQYFGPGTRLLVL.

The chain has TRBV28 and TRBJ1-5; D gene unclear. Germline CDR1 reads MDHEN; CDR2 reads SYDVKM. The length of the CDR3 is 15 residues. Between the trimmed V and J ends, which lost 6 bases and 3 bases, there was a span of 15 bases. The CDR3 coding sequence is TGTGCCAGCAGCCCTACTGACGGTTTCAATCAGCCCCAGCATTTT. Its translation: CASSPTDGFNQPQHF.

The chain couples TRBV5-1 to TRBJ2-1; TRBD1 matches at 9 bases. The CDR3 is 16 residues long. J lost 5 bases, V lost 3 bases, and 9 bases had no gene match. The germline CDR1 and CDR2 sequences are SGHRS and YFSETQ. The DNA of the CDR3 is TGCGCCAGCAGCTCCCTGGGACAGGGTACAAACAATGAGCAGTTCTTC. This sequence encodes CASSSLGQGTNNEQFF.

The V call is TRBV2, the J call TRBJ2-7; D is ambiguous. CDR1 is SNHLY and CDR2 is FYNNEI in the germline V gene. This CDR3 is 11 amino acids long. Trimming pared 2 bases from V and 12 bases from J, leaving 11 bases between. CDR3 loop: CASSELSKLYF. CDR3 bases: TGTGCCAGCAGTGAACTTTCCAAGCTGTACTTC.

The chain recombines TRBV7-2 with TRBJ2-6, with 10 bases that match TRBD1. The CDR3 is 19 residues long. The V and J ends lost 5 bases and 0 bases, in that order; junction bases with no gene match: 10. Germline CDR1 SGHTA, CDR2 FQGNSA. The CDR3: CASSHQVGTGVSGANVLTF. The CDR3 bases are TGTGCCAGCAGCCATCAGGTCGGGACAGGGGTCTCTGGGGCCAACGTCCTGACTTTC.

V usage is TRBV29-1 and J usage is TRBJ2-2; tentatively, D is TRBD2 (6 bases). CDR1 is SQVTM and CDR2 is ANQGSEA in the germline V gene. V was shortened by 3 bases and J by 4 bases, with 12 bases between the two germline ends. CDR3 length: 14 amino acids. The CDR3: CSVDAGGGTGELFF. For the CDR3, the DNA is TGCAGCGTTGATGCTGGGGGAGGCACCGGGGAGCTGTTTTTT.

This chain uses TRBV5-4 with TRBJ2-7, with TRBD2 identical over 12 bases. Germline CDR1 is SGHNT and CDR2 is YYREEE (reference sequence). The J segment lost 3 bases and the V segment lost 3 bases, leaving 7 bases of the junction unmatched. This CDR3 has 16 amino acids. The CDR3 bases are TGTGCCAGCAGCTCGGCTGGACTAGCGGGAATCTACGAGCAGTACTTC. This encodes CASSSAGLAGIYEQYF.

In its sample, this clone is medium-sized (0.01 to 0.1%). V and J are TRBV2 and TRBJ1-5, with D perhaps TRBD1 (5 bases). This CDR3 spans 15 amino acids. Germline V gives CDR1 SNHLY, CDR2 FYNNEI. The V and J ends lost 6 bases and 3 bases respectively, with 15 bases between them. CDR3 amino acids: CASRRGPLNNQPQHF. The CDR3, as DNA: TGTGCCAGCAGACGGGGACCGTTGAACAATCAGCCCCAGCATTTT.